The 7 T cell receptor beta chains in this list originate from one sample, sequenced in a study of control samples from healthy donors and cancer patients. The table came from immunoSEQ multiplex PCR; TCRdb's copy has only in-frame clones and leaves some out. The data contain about 130,000 clones, roughly 91% of them seen just once; the ten biggest clones take up 1.7%. Sequenced: PBMCs. The receptor source for this set is a man aged 50 or older with head and neck cancer.

The chain joins TRBV9 to TRBJ2-3; a possible D gene is TRBD1 (6 bases). CDR3 size: 15 residues. Germline V gene sequence: CDR1 SGDLS, CDR2 YYNGEE. V was cut by 3 bases and J by 1 base, with 12 bases left in between. The CDR3 here is CASSGGHWGTDTQYF. The CDR3 DNA is TGTGCCAGCAGCGGGGGACACTGGGGCACAGATACGCAGTATTTT.

The chain couples TRBV6-1 to TRBJ2-2; TRBD1 aligns across 9 bases. The germline V gene has CDR1 MNHNS and CDR2 SASEGT. This CDR3 region has 15 residues. The trim removed 3 bases at V and 7 bases at J, leaving 6 bases unmatched. CDR3 bases: TGTGCCAGCAGTGAGCCGACAGGGGGGGGCGGGGAGCTGTTTTTT. Its translation: CASSEPTGGGGELFF.

The V call is TRBV7-2, the J call TRBJ2-6, with TRBD1 matching 8 bases. CDR1 is SGHTA and CDR2 is FQGNSA in the germline V gene. This CDR3 comprises 16 residues. V gave up 8 bases and J gave up 0 bases; unmatched junction bases: 6. This CDR3 is CASAGGTFSGANVLTF. In DNA, the CDR3 is TGTGCCAGCGCAGGGGGCACCTTCTCTGGGGCCAACGTCCTGACTTTC. Looking up the rest from reference TRBV7-2 and TRBJ2-6 gives the full variable domain: GAGVSQSPSNKVTEKGKDVELRCDPISGHTALYWYRQSLGQGLEFLIYFQGNSAPDKSGLPSDRFSAERTGGSVSTLTIQRTQQEDSAVYLCASAGGTFSGANVLTFGAGSRLTVL.

The gene calls are TRBV7-2 and TRBJ1-2; tentatively, D is TRBD1 (6 bases). The CDR3 has 16 amino acids. Germline CDR1 and CDR2: SGHTA and FQGNSA. Trimming took 5 bases from V and 8 from J, leaving 24 bases between them. The CDR3 region is CASSPIGGQALGGYTF. For the CDR3, the DNA is TGTGCCAGCAGCCCGATAGGGGGACAAGCCCTAGGCGGCTACACCTTC.

The chain combines TRBV15 with TRBJ2-4; no clear D gene. V was clipped by 2 bases and J by 5 bases, with 22 bases between them. This CDR3 contains 18 residues. Germline CDR1 LNHNV, CDR2 YYDKDF (reference sequence). CDR3 in DNA: TGTGCCACCAGCAGACTACTTACGGGTCTCCACGGTGAAAACATTCAGTACTTC. Protein product: CATSRLLTGLHGENIQYF.

The chain recombines TRBV7-2 with TRBJ1-3; D possibly corresponds to TRBD1 (5 bases). The CDR3 spans 15 residues. Trimming cost V 0 bases and J 0 bases, with 6 bases left between them. Germline lookup yields CDR1 SGHTA and CDR2 FQGNSA. CDR3 residues: CASSLAGTSGNTIYF. The CDR3 coding sequence is TGTGCCAGCAGCTTAGCCGGGACCTCTGGAAACACCATATATTTT.

This clone was detected once. The rearrangement links TRBV30 to TRBJ2-3; 8 bases fit TRBD2. Germline CDR1 GTSNPN, CDR2 SVGIG (reference sequence). The CDR3 is made up of 16 amino acids. After removal of 1 base from V and 7 bases from J, the junction contained 13 bases not matched to a gene. The CDR3 protein is CAWSGGLAGGRNTQYF. DNA of the CDR3: TGTGCCTGGAGTGGGGGTCTAGCGGGTGGGAGGAATACGCAGTATTTT.